Reported below is one TCR beta chain. Its antigen is currently unknown. Treatment reported: roughly 11-day PBMC culture with coronavirus spike peptide pools or control peptides (ViraFEST assay). CDR3 length equals 16 residues. Germline V CDR1 and CDR2: SGHTA, FQGNSA. V lost 5 bases to trimming and J lost 1 base; unmatched junction nucleotides: 10. Cultured CD4+ T-cell DNA underwent Oncomine TCR Beta short-read sequencing. Genomic DNA was taken out of cultured CD4+ T cells by extraction. TCRdb ran MiXCR on the PCR reads and lists one entry per CDR3 protein. The sample yields about 5,500 distinct CDR3 sequences, over 30% seen once. This record belongs to a study of vaccination and CD4 T cells after COVID-19. Overall study context: Convalescent donors: six male, four female; seven Caucasian, two Asian, one multiracial, two Hispanic. Two doses of either BNT162b2 or mRNA-1273 vaccine went to participants. Overlapping spike peptides of SARS-CoV-2, HCoV-NL63, HCoV-OC43 and HCoV-229E were used, and cells were stimulated with them.

The material was CD4+ T cells from blood, cultured in vitro, obtained after SARS-CoV-2 vaccination. This clonotype was obtained from a human donor who had recovered from COVID-19. V usage is TRBV7-2 and J usage is TRBJ2-7; 8 positions agree with TRBD2. The chain's CDR3 is CASSQDTGLGSYEQYF. The CDR3 nucleotides are TGTGCCAGCAGCCAAGATACGGGACTAGGGTCCTACGAGCAGTACTTC.